Each of the 28 T cell receptor beta chains below was sequenced from the same sample in a study of cytomegalovirus exposure and HLA in healthy donors. The PCR ran on 60 Vbeta and 13 Jbeta primers. Method: immunoSEQ multiplex PCR; TCRdb's copy keeps in-frame clones and lacks some. The sample yields roughly 150,000 clones, over 70% seen once. Sequenced material: PBMCs. These receptors originate from a man between 25 and 39 years old in good health and CMV-seronegative.

This clone was observed a handful of times. This chain connects TRBV30 to TRBJ1-6, with 7 bases identical to TRBD1. Germline V lookup: CDR1 GTSNPN, CDR2 SVGIG (reference sequence). The CDR3 covers 15 residues. After removal of 1 base from V and 6 bases from J, the junction contained 6 bases not matched to a gene. Written as DNA, the CDR3 is TGTGCCTGGAGTGCGGCCGGGACAGCTAATTCACCCCTCCACTTT. Its translation is CAWSAAGTANSPLHF.

The chain carries TRBV7-9 and TRBJ1-2, with TRBD1 as a possible D gene (6 bases). Trimming pared 5 bases from V and 4 bases from J, leaving 20 bases between. The CDR3 covers 16 residues. Germline V gene lookup returns CDR1 SEHNR and CDR2 FQNEAQ (reference sequence). In DNA, the CDR3 is TGTGCCAGCAGCCTAGGGGGGGGCAGGAGCACCTATGGCTACACCTTC. Protein product: CASSLGGGRSTYGYTF. The full variable domain, with the rest looked up from reference TRBV7-9 and TRBJ1-2, is DTGVSQNPRHKITKRGQNVTFRCDPISEHNRLYWYRQTLGQGPEFLTYFQNEAQLEKSRLLSDRFSAERPKGSFSTLEIQRTEQGDSAMYLCASSLGGGRSTYGYTFGSGTRLTVV.

The chain combines TRBV5-1 with TRBJ1-4, with TRBD1 as a possible D gene (5 bases). CDR1 and CDR2 from the germline V gene are SGHRS and YFSETQ. The CDR3 loop spans 14 amino acids. Deletions cut 8 bases from V and 1 base from J, with 12 bases between. In DNA, the CDR3 is TGCGCCAGTACATCCGGGGGAACTAATGAAAAACTGTTTTTT. Its protein product is CASTSGGTNEKLFF. Full variable domain (remainder filled in from reference TRBV5-1 and TRBJ1-4): KAGVTQTPRYLIKTRGQQVTLSCSPISGHRSVSWYQQTPGQGLQFLFEYFSETQRNKGNFPGRFSGRQFSNSRSEMNVSTLELGDSALYLCASTSGGTNEKLFFGSGTQLSVL.

This sequence joins TRBV2 and TRBJ2-7; 8 nucleotides match TRBD1. The CDR3 is 12 residues long. J was trimmed by 6 bases and V by 6 bases; bases with no gene match: 4. The germline V gene encodes CDR1 SNHLY and CDR2 FYNNEI. CDR3 DNA sequence: TGTGCCAGCAGGAAAGACAGGGGCGAGCAGTACTTC. Protein: CASRKDRGEQYF.

This clone was counted a few times. The chain employs TRBV2 and TRBJ1-6, with D perhaps TRBD1 (5 bases). The CDR3 runs 13 residues. The V end lost 3 bases, the J end lost 7 bases, and 7 bases lay between the germline ends. Germline CDR1 SNHLY, CDR2 FYNNEI. CDR3 DNA: TGTGCCAGCAGTGAGGAGGGGAATTCACCCCTCCACTTT. Protein: CASSEEGNSPLHF.

The chain employs TRBV4-2 and TRBJ1-1; D is unresolved. Germline CDR1 and CDR2: LGHNA and YNFKEQ. With 1 base removed from V and 4 bases from J, the gap between germline ends came to 10 bases. CDR3 length: 14 residues. CDR3 protein: CASSQGGMGTEAFF. For the CDR3, the DNA is TGTGCCAGCAGCCAAGGCGGGATGGGCACTGAAGCTTTCTTT.

The genes are TRBV5-1 and TRBJ2-5; D gene uncertain. The CDR3 covers 12 residues. Germline CDR1 SGHRS, CDR2 YFSETQ. The V end was cut by 4 bases, the J end by 0 bases, with 4 bases between. The CDR3: CASSDYQETQYF. CDR3 bases: TGCGCCAGCAGCGACTACCAAGAGACCCAGTACTTC.

This clone was observed once. V is TRBV7-2 and J is TRBJ1-3; weak D call: TRBD1 (6 bases). Looked up from germline, CDR1 is SGHTA and CDR2 is FQGNSA. V lost 2 bases to trimming and J lost 4 bases, with 15 bases between them. CDR3 length equals 16 residues. The CDR3 DNA follows: TGTGCCAGCAGCTTATGGCGGACAGTGGCCGGAAACACCATATATTTT. It codes for CASSLWRTVAGNTIYF.

The rearrangement links TRBV15 to TRBJ2-2; D uncertain. V lost 4 bases to trimming and J lost 1 base, with 13 bases between them. The V gene's germline CDR1 is LNHNV and CDR2 YYDKDF (reference sequence). The CDR3 extends over 16 amino acids. This chain's CDR3 is CATSTSGPKNTGELFF. The CDR3 region has the DNA TGTGCCACCAGCACCTCGGGTCCCAAGAACACCGGGGAGCTGTTTTTT.

This clone came up a few times. V usage is TRBV28 and J usage is TRBJ2-5; 7 nucleotides match TRBD1. CDR1 is MDHEN, CDR2 SYDVKM, per germline. The CDR3 runs to 15 residues. V gave up 6 bases and J gave up 4 bases; unmatched junction bases: 11. The CDR3 here is CASRTPEGAGETQYF. CDR3 nucleotides: TGTGCCAGCAGGACACCCGAGGGGGCTGGAGAGACCCAGTACTTC.

V usage is TRBV5-1 and J usage is TRBJ1-2, with D maybe TRBD1 (6 bases). This CDR3 comprises 15 residues. Germline V gene sequence: CDR1 SGHRS, CDR2 YFSETQ. The ends were cut back, 2 bases at V and 3 bases at J, with 14 bases in the middle. CDR3 in amino acids: CASSFGTRLDYGYTF. As DNA, the CDR3 is TGCGCCAGCAGCTTCGGGACACGCTTGGACTATGGCTACACCTTC. Filled out from reference TRBV5-1 and TRBJ1-2, the complete variable domain reads KAGVTQTPRYLIKTRGQQVTLSCSPISGHRSVSWYQQTPGQGLQFLFEYFSETQRNKGNFPGRFSGRQFSNSRSEMNVSTLELGDSALYLCASSFGTRLDYGYTFGSGTRLTVV.

J is TRBJ2-6 and V is TRBV5-1; D might be TRBD2 (5 bases). The CDR3 spans 18 residues. CDR1 is SGHRS, CDR2 YFSETQ, per germline. V was clipped by 0 bases and J by 0 bases, with 13 bases between them. CDR3 DNA sequence: TGCGCCAGCAGCTTGGCAGGACTGATACTCTCTGGGGCCAACGTCCTGACTTTC. Its protein product is CASSLAGLILSGANVLTF.

This clone occurred once. Because the CDR3's place on the DNA is in doubt, the DNA is left out and the CDR3 is given as listed by TCRdb. This sequence joins TRBV11-2 and TRBJ2-7; the table's D call of TRBD1 was not tested on the DNA. A total of 11 residues make up the CDR3, ends included. Looked up from germline, CDR1 is SGHAT and CDR2 is FQNNGV. CDR3: CASSFGTGSYF.

The chain is built from TRBV27 and TRBJ2-7, with 8 bases matching TRBD1. V shed 0 bases and J 4 bases; nucleotides not matched to a gene: 5. Germline CDR1 and CDR2: MNHEY and SMNVEV (reference sequence). The CDR3 spans 15 residues. This CDR3 reads CASSLSGDRRYEQYF. Written as DNA, the CDR3 is TGTGCCAGCAGTTTATCGGGGGACAGGAGGTACGAGCAGTACTTC.

The chain uses TRBV28 and TRBJ1-2; D may be TRBD1 (5 bases). The germline V and J ends were trimmed by 2 bases and 4 bases, with 8 bases remaining between them. Germline loops: CDR1 MDHEN, CDR2 SYDVKM. This CDR3 comprises 13 residues. The CDR3 DNA reads as TGTGCCAGCAGTTTAGCCAGGGCCTATGGCTACACCTTC. It yields the protein CASSLARAYGYTF.

The CDR3 sequence: CASSLASSDGYTF. DNA for the CDR3: TGTGCCAGCAGCTTAGCGTCCAGCGATGGCTACACCTTC. J is TRBJ1-2 and V is TRBV7-6; D remains unclear. The CDR3 has 13 residues. Germline V gene sequence: CDR1 SGHVS, CDR2 FNYEAQ. The germline V and J ends were trimmed by 0 bases and 6 bases, with 8 bases remaining between them.

CDR3 DNA: TGTGCCAGCAGTTACCGGACAGGGTTGCAAGAGACCCAGTACTTC. This encodes CASSYRTGLQETQYF. The V gene is TRBV6-6, the J gene TRBJ2-5, with TRBD1 matching 8 bases. The CDR3 has 15 amino acids. Per the germline V gene, CDR1 is MNHNY and CDR2 is SVGAGI (reference sequence). V gave up 2 bases and J gave up 2 bases; unmatched junction bases: 4.

The chain recombines TRBV6-5 with TRBJ1-1; TRBD1 matches at 8 bases. Trimming took 8 bases from V and 0 from J; bases not matched to a gene: 5. The CDR3 contains 14 residues. Germline V lookup: CDR1 MNHEY, CDR2 SVGAGI. The CDR3 protein is CASVQDRVNTEAFF. In nucleotides, the CDR3 is TGTGCCAGCGTCCAGGACAGGGTGAACACTGAAGCTTTCTTT.

This clone has only one observation. The chain combines TRBV30 with TRBJ2-3; 8 bases map to TRBD1. Germline V CDR1 and CDR2: GTSNPN, SVGIG (reference sequence). The CDR3 spans 11 residues. Unmatched junction bases numbered 5, after V lost 3 bases and J lost 12 bases. The CDR3 DNA reads TGTGCCTGGAGCGCAGGGGGCCCCCAGTATTTT. Protein sequence: CAWSAGGPQYF.

This clone was observed a single time. Here the CDR3 DNA reads TGTGCCTGGACCCGGACAGGGGGGGAGACCCAGTACTTC. Translation gives CAWTRTGGETQYF. The V gene is TRBV30, the J gene TRBJ2-5; 10 bases fit TRBD1. The CDR3 extends over 13 amino acids. J lost 5 bases, V lost 4 bases, and 4 bases had no gene match. Germline CDR1 reads GTSNPN; CDR2 reads SVGIG (reference sequence).

The chain is built from TRBV14 and TRBJ2-2; possibly TRBD1 for D (6 bases). Trimming stripped 4 bases from V and 0 bases from J, with 9 bases between. Germline lookup yields CDR1 SGHDN and CDR2 FVKESK. The CDR3 is 15 amino acids. The chain's CDR3 is CASSPWGPNTGELFF. In DNA form, the CDR3 reads TGTGCCAGCAGCCCGTGGGGGCCGAACACCGGGGAGCTGTTTTTT.

This chain links TRBV29-1 with TRBJ2-5, with D possibly being TRBD2 (7 bases). Trimming took 4 bases from V and 2 from J, leaving 14 bases between them. The CDR3 loop spans 14 amino acids. Germline CDR1 reads SQVTM; CDR2 reads ANQGSEA. The CDR3 DNA sequence: TGCAGCGTTGGGAGGGGGGGAAGACAAGAGACCCAGTACTTC. Protein sequence: CSVGRGGRQETQYF. The full variable domain, in which reference TRBV29-1 and TRBJ2-5 provide the parts outside the CDR3, is SAVISQKPSRDICQRGTSLTIQCQVDSQVTMMFWYRQQPGQSLTLIATANQGSEATYESGFVIDKFPISRPNLTFSTLTVSNMSPEDSSIYLCSVGRGGRQETQYFGPGTRLLVL.

The V gene is TRBV28, the J gene TRBJ2-7, with a weak D call TRBD1 (5 bases). Germline lookup yields CDR1 MDHEN and CDR2 SYDVKM. The V end was cut by 7 bases, the J end by 2 bases, with 18 bases between. This CDR3 has 15 residues. CDR3 sequence: CASIGPPNRPYEQYF. The CDR3 nucleotides read TGTGCCAGCATTGGCCCCCCGAACAGGCCCTACGAGCAGTACTTC.

The genes are TRBV10-3 and TRBJ2-2, with 9 bases matching TRBD1. This CDR3 region has 14 residues. CDR1 is ENHRY, CDR2 SYGVKD, per germline. Trimming took 4 bases from V and 5 from J; bases not matched to a gene: 2. The CDR3 sequence is CAISGGQGTGELFF. The CDR3 coding sequence is TGTGCCATCAGTGGGGGACAGGGTACCGGGGAGCTGTTTTTT.

V usage is TRBV30 and J usage is TRBJ1-2; tentative D call: TRBD1 (5 bases). CDR1 and CDR2 from the germline V gene are GTSNPN and SVGIG (reference sequence). V lost 0 bases to trimming and J lost 7 bases, with 12 bases between them. The CDR3 consists of 13 residues. The CDR3 DNA is TGTGCCTGGAGTGTCGGGCAGGGTACTGGCTACACCTTC. This encodes CAWSVGQGTGYTF.

The chain uses TRBV18 and TRBJ2-3, with D maybe TRBD1 (6 bases). CDR1 and CDR2 (germline): KGHSH, LQKENI. There are 15 residues in the CDR3. V lost 3 bases, J lost 4 bases, and 14 bases lay in between. Here the CDR3 DNA reads TGTGCCAGCTCACCGCTGGCAGGGGCCTCAGATACGCAGTATTTT. Its translation is CASSPLAGASDTQYF.

The chain joins TRBV6-6 to TRBJ1-1, with 7 bases matching TRBD1. Trimming cost V 1 base and J 8 bases; bases outside gene matches: 4. This CDR3 region has 13 residues. Germline-derived CDR1 and CDR2 are MNHNY and SVGAGI (reference sequence). Here the CDR3 reads CASSYFGQVEAFF. In DNA form, the CDR3 reads TGTGCCAGCAGTTACTTTGGACAGGTAGAAGCTTTCTTT.

The V gene is TRBV5-6, the J gene TRBJ2-7; a possible D gene is TRBD1 (6 bases). This CDR3 region has 13 residues. V was cut by 4 bases and J by 5 bases, with 13 bases left in between. CDR1 is SGHDT, CDR2 YYEEEE, per germline. Here the CDR3 reads CASSPDSSHEQYF. The CDR3 bases are TGTGCCAGCAGCCCGGACAGTTCCCACGAGCAGTACTTC.